This is a list of T cell receptor beta chains from one sample in a study of blood T cells in healthy people across ages. TCRdb re-called the 5' RACE reads through MiXCR, storing one row per CDR3 protein. Seen here are under 1,000,000 distinct CDR3 sequences, about 37% observed once, and the top ten hold 13%. The sequencing sample was made of blood. Receptors were obtained from a man between 18 and 35 years old in good health. CDR3s include the opening cysteine and the closing phenylalanine or tryptophan. The D gene is left open where the match is weak. Some rows mark clone size as missing; the rest say once, few, many or name a class of expanded clone.

J	V	size	D	CDR3	DNA
TRBJ1-1	TRBV6-5	.	.	CASSDVPGNTEAFF	TGTGCCAGCAGTGACGTTCCCGGGAACACTGAAGCTTTCTTT
TRBJ2-1	TRBV12-3/TRBV12-4	many	TRBD2	CASSFGGGNEQFF	TGTGCCAGCAGTTTCGGGGGAGGGAATGAGCAGTTCTTC
TRBJ2-1	TRBV5-1	few	.	CASISTHEQFF	TGCGCCAGCATCTCAACACATGAGCAGTTCTTC
TRBJ1-2	TRBV5-1	few	.	CASSFNPGDYGYTF	TGCGCCAGCAGCTTCAATCCGGGAGACTATGGCTACACCTTC
TRBJ2-1	TRBV14	many	.	CASSQEVASEQFF	TGTGCCAGCAGCCAAGAGGTAGCGAGTGAGCAGTTCTTC
TRBJ2-7	TRBV5-1	.	TRBD1	CASSLRGDRSYEQYF	TGCGCCAGCAGCTTACGAGGGGACAGGTCCTACGAGCAGTACTTC
TRBJ1-1	TRBV29-1	few	TRBD1	CSVEDTTGVNTEAFF	TGCAGCGTTGAAGATACGACAGGGGTGAACACTGAAGCTTTCTTT
TRBJ2-5	TRBV5-1	.	.	CASSGPTYQETQYF	TGCGCCAGCTCGGGACCAACGTACCAAGAGACCCAGTACTTC
TRBJ2-5	TRBV24-1	.	TRBD1	CATSDLGQGRETQYF	TGTGCCACCAGTGACCTCGGACAGGGCAGGGAGACCCAGTACTTC
TRBJ2-4	TRBV5-5	.	.	CASNPSENIQYF	TGTGCCAGCAACCCCAGTGAAAACATTCAGTACTTC
TRBJ2-3	TRBV9	.	TRBD2	CASSVPAGGPYTDTQYF	TGTGCCAGCAGCGTTCCCGCGGGGGGGCCTTACACAGATACGCAGTATTTT
TRBJ2-3	TRBV5-1	.	.	CASSLQESSGTDTQYF	TGCGCCAGCAGCTTACAGGAGTCATCGGGCACAGATACGCAGTATTTT
TRBJ2-6	TRBV12-5	.	.	CASGLLPKGHLSGANVLTF	TGTGCTAGTGGTTTGCTCCCTAAAGGACACCTCTCTGGGGCCAACGTCCTGACTTTC
TRBJ1-2	TRBV6-5	few	.	CAIKEEGKGSGYTF	TGTGCCATAAAAGAGGAAGGCAAAGGCTCTGGCTACACCTTC
TRBJ1-1	TRBV5-1	.	.	CASSLWGGPTEAFF	TGCGCCAGCAGCTTGTGGGGAGGACCCACTGAAGCTTTCTTT
TRBJ2-3	TRBV3-1	.	.	CAGRPQGGDTQYF	TGTGCCGGCAGGCCCCAAGGAGGGGATACGCAGTATTTT
TRBJ2-5	TRBV19	few	.	CASTQNEGETQYF	TGTGCCAGTACCCAAAACGAGGGAGAGACCCAGTACTTC
TRBJ1-4	TRBV2	many	.	CASSGWPNEKLFF	TGTGCCAGCAGTGGGTGGCCTAATGAAAAACTGTTTTTT
TRBJ2-7	TRBV4-3	few	TRBD2	CASSQGPLAGGLYNEQYF	TGCGCCAGCAGCCAAGGACCTCTAGCGGGGGGGTTATACAATGAGCAGTACTTC
TRBJ1-2	TRBV2	few	.	CASSVSEAYGYTF	TGTGCCAGCAGTGTAAGCGAGGCCTATGGCTACACCTTC
TRBJ1-2	TRBV6-6	many	.	CASSYGDTIDGYTF	TGTGCCAGCAGTTACGGGGACACGATCGATGGCTACACCTTC
TRBJ1-5	TRBV12-3/TRBV12-4	.	.	CASSLQASNQPQHF	TGTGCCAGCAGTCTACAGGCCTCCAATCAGCCCCAGCATTTT
TRBJ1-1	TRBV6-5	few	.	CASSLAPSTEAFF	TGTGCCAGCAGTCTAGCTCCCAGCACTGAAGCTTTCTTT
TRBJ1-1	TRBV12-3/TRBV12-4	.	.	CASSLRREAFF	TGTGCCAGCAGTTTAAGGCGTGAAGCTTTCTTT
TRBJ2-1	TRBV9	.	.	CACGRSGGNEQFF	TGTGCCTGTGGTAGATCTGGGGGGAATGAGCAGTTCTTC
TRBJ2-7	TRBV20-1	.	TRBD2	CSARNRLAGSGEQYF	TGCAGTGCTCGTAACCGTCTAGCGGGATCGGGCGAGCAGTACTTC
TRBJ2-5	TRBV7-2	.	TRBD2	CASSLAGGWETQYF	TGTGCCAGCAGCTTAGCGGGGGGGTGGGAGACCCAGTACTTC
TRBJ2-7	TRBV6-5	many	TRBD2	CASSRTSGTYEQYF	TGTGCCAGCAGTCGGACTAGCGGTACCTACGAGCAGTACTTC
TRBJ2-1	TRBV20-1	.	.	CSARAPGPGEQFF	TGCAGTGCTAGAGCCCCCGGTCCAGGGGAGCAGTTCTTC
TRBJ1-6	TRBV9	.	.	CASSAGNAGLNSPLHF	TGTGCCAGCAGCGCCGGAAATGCCGGATTAAATTCACCCCTCCACTTT
TRBJ1-1	TRBV2	.	.	CASSERVLSTEAFF	TGTGCCAGCAGTGAACGGGTTTTAAGTACTGAAGCTTTCTTT
TRBJ1-5	TRBV6-5	few	TRBD1	CASSPGQGYNQPQHF	TGTGCCAGCAGTCCCGGACAGGGCTACAATCAGCCCCAGCATTTT
TRBJ2-1	TRBV3-1	.	TRBD2	CASSQDWGGPYNEQFF	TGTGCCAGCAGCCAAGATTGGGGGGGACCTTACAATGAGCAGTTCTTC
TRBJ2-7	TRBV7-2	few	TRBD1	CASSLTGTGSAEQYF	TGTGCCAGCAGCTTAACCGGGACAGGGTCCGCCGAGCAGTACTTC
TRBJ1-1	TRBV29-1	.	.	CSVGWRDTEAFF	TGCAGCGTTGGGTGGAGAGACACTGAAGCTTTCTTT
TRBJ2-3	TRBV7-8	.	TRBD2	CASSPLASGVDTQYF	TGTGCCAGCAGCCCATTGGCTAGCGGGGTCGATACGCAGTATTTT
TRBJ2-5	TRBV12-3/TRBV12-4	.	TRBD1	CASSQVTWDRGQETQYF	TGTGCCAGCAGTCAAGTTACCTGGGACAGGGGCCAAGAGACCCAGTACTTC
TRBJ1-5	TRBV7-2	few	.	CASSIRGEQPQHF	TGTGCCAGCAGCATCCGGGGAGAGCAGCCCCAGCATTTT
TRBJ1-2	TRBV10-3	few	.	CAITDGTPDGYTF	TGTGCCATCACGGATGGGACACCTGATGGCTACACCTTC
TRBJ2-7	TRBV9	.	TRBD2	CASSAPGGAKNEQYF	TGTGCCAGCAGCGCCCCCGGGGGGGCTAAAAATGAGCAGTACTTC
TRBJ1-5	TRBV6-1	.	.	CASTDSFNQPQHF	TGTGCCAGCACGGACAGCTTCAATCAGCCCCAGCATTTT
TRBJ2-1	TRBV6-5	.	TRBD2	CASSYPGTSGGYNEQFF	TGTGCCAGCAGTTACCCAGGGACTAGCGGGGGGTACAATGAGCAGTTCTTC
TRBJ1-4	TRBV5-1	.	.	CASSLYGQSGEKLFF	TGCGCCAGCAGTTTGTATGGGCAGAGCGGTGAAAAACTGTTTTTT
TRBJ1-5	TRBV4-1	.	.	CASSQEVLVGSNQPQHF	TGCGCCAGCAGCCAAGAGGTTCTTGTGGGTAGCAATCAGCCCCAGCATTTT
TRBJ1-1	TRBV9	few	.	CASSVSGVTDTEAFF	TGTGCCAGCAGCGTAAGTGGGGTTACGGACACTGAAGCTTTCTTT
TRBJ1-1	TRBV6-2/TRBV6-3	few	.	CASSHRRGDTEAFF	TGTGCCAGCAGTCACCGGAGGGGGGACACTGAAGCTTTCTTT
TRBJ2-5	TRBV7-8	.	TRBD2	CASSWSRLVAGGQETQYF	TGTGCCAGCAGCTGGAGCCGCTTGGTAGCGGGGGGACAAGAGACCCAGTACTTC
TRBJ2-3	TRBV14	few	.	CASSQENRFTDTQYF	TGTGCCAGCAGCCAAGAAAACAGGTTCACAGATACGCAGTATTTT
TRBJ2-7	TRBV5-1	.	.	CASSDGTGNYNEQYF	TGCGCCAGCAGCGACGGAACAGGGAACTACAATGAGCAGTACTTC
TRBJ2-7	TRBV4-2	.	TRBD1	CAGSQDPGQGLYEQYF	TGTGCCGGCAGCCAAGATCCGGGACAGGGCCTCTACGAGCAGTACTTC
TRBJ2-3	TRBV12-3/TRBV12-4	.	.	CATSTRVYF	TGTGCCACCTCGACCCGGGTGTATTTT
TRBJ1-2	TRBV12-3/TRBV12-4	.	.	CASTLGTHGYTF	TGTGCCAGCACCCTGGGCACCCACGGCTACACCTTC
TRBJ1-2	TRBV7-2	few	.	CASSQSADTHGYTF	TGTGCCAGCAGCCAGTCGGCAGATACCCATGGCTACACCTTC
TRBJ2-5	TRBV10-3	few	TRBD2	CAISGGTTGAETQYF	TGTGCCATCAGTGGGGGGACTACCGGGGCAGAGACCCAGTACTTC